At least ten counts were recorded for the clone carrying this TCR beta chain. Its antigen is unidentified. This CDR3 has 17 residues. Trimming cost V 5 bases and J 5 bases; bases outside gene matches: 14. CDR1 is SGHTA and CDR2 is FQGNSA in the germline V gene. This entry belongs to a study of CD8 T cells in ankylosing spondylitis. Findings of the study overall: Blood from ankylosing spondylitis patients appeared to carry a characteristic eight-variant TCR beta motif.

One entry per CDR3 protein, called by TCRdb with MiXCR from the 5' RACE reads. The sample has about 220,000 distinct CDR3 sequences; roughly 6.6% are singletons. Specimen: blood, either unsorted or a sorted T cell fraction (not recorded which). This TCR derives from a male donor with ankylosing spondylitis. V usage is TRBV7-2 and J usage is TRBJ2-3; 9 bases are shared with TRBD1. The CDR3 DNA reads as TGTGCCAGCAGCCTTCATCCCGGGACAGGGCGACGAGATACGCAGTATTTT. Its protein product is CASSLHPGTGRRDTQYF.